Following are 24 T cell receptor beta chains from one sample sequenced in a study of blood T cell repertoires in COVID-19. The protocol was immunoSEQ multiplex PCR, while the TCRdb copy is restricted to in-frame clones and leaves out a portion. This table has about 220,000 clones, 80% to 90% appearing once. What was sequenced was peripheral blood. These receptors were collected from a man between 45 and 60 years old with active or convalescent COVID-19.

CDR3 protein: CASSSQRFTDTQYF. As DNA, the CDR3 is TGTGCCAGCAGCTCCCAGCGGTTCACAGATACGCAGTATTTT. J is TRBJ2-3 and V is TRBV7-9, with D possibly being TRBD2 (5 bases). Germline CDR1 and CDR2: SEHNR and FQNEAQ (reference sequence). The CDR3 contains 14 residues. V dropped 4 bases and J dropped 2 bases, with 10 bases sitting between them.

This sequence joins TRBV7-9 and TRBJ2-5; D possibly corresponds to TRBD1 (6 bases). Trimming shortened V by 5 bases and J by 0 bases, and 13 bases separated the two germline ends. There are 15 residues in the CDR3. Germline loops: CDR1 SEHNR, CDR2 FQNEAQ (reference sequence). The CDR3 is CASSRATGNQETQYF. For the CDR3, the DNA is TGTGCCAGCAGCCGTGCAACAGGGAACCAAGAGACCCAGTACTTC. Drawing the rest from reference TRBV7-9 and TRBJ2-5, the complete variable domain is DTGVSQNPRHKITKRGQNVTFRCDPISEHNRLYWYRQTLGQGPEFLTYFQNEAQLEKSRLLSDRFSAERPKGSFSTLEIQRTEQGDSAMYLCASSRATGNQETQYFGPGTRLLVL.

The V gene is TRBV7-3, the J gene TRBJ2-5; 12 positions agree with TRBD2. Trimming at V came to 6 bases and at J to 1 base, leaving 6 bases not matched to a gene. The CDR3 contains 16 residues. In germline, CDR1 is SGHTA, CDR2 FQGTGA. CDR3 sequence reads: CASSPGTSGSQETQYF. CDR3 DNA: TGTGCCAGCAGTCCGGGGACTAGCGGGTCCCAAGAGACCCAGTACTTC.

This sequence joins TRBV5-1 and TRBJ2-7, with D perhaps matching TRBD1 (6 bases). V was cut by 0 bases and J by 0 bases, with 10 bases left in between. The V gene's germline CDR1 is SGHRS and CDR2 YFSETQ. The CDR3 length is 15 residues. The CDR3 nucleotides read TGCGCCAGCAGCTTGGAAGGACAGCTCTCCTACGAGCAGTACTTC. Translation gives CASSLEGQLSYEQYF.

The chain carries TRBV19 and TRBJ1-6; D may be TRBD1 (5 bases). The V gene's germline CDR1 is LNHDA and CDR2 SQIVND (reference sequence). The germline V and J ends were trimmed by 7 bases and 7 bases, with 11 bases remaining between them. The CDR3 consists of 13 residues. The CDR3 sequence: CASKGEGNSPLHF. The CDR3 DNA reads as TGTGCCAGTAAAGGGGAAGGAAATTCACCCCTCCACTTT.

This clone has only one observation. The gene calls are TRBV7-2 and TRBJ2-7, with 9 bases identical to TRBD2. With 6 bases clipped from V and 5 bases from J, the junction kept 11 bases outside the gene matches. The CDR3 consists of 15 residues. Germline V lookup: CDR1 SGHTA, CDR2 FQGNSA. CDR3 DNA: TGTGCCAGCAGAAAGGCGGGAGGGCGATTCGACGAGCAGTACTTC. This codes for CASRKAGGRFDEQYF.

The chain couples TRBV28 to TRBJ2-1; 11 bases agree with TRBD2. This CDR3 is 17 amino acids long. Trimming took 4 bases from V and 4 from J; bases not matched to a gene: 9. Germline-derived CDR1 and CDR2 are MDHEN and SYDVKM. CDR3 in amino acids: CASSSGVAGGRYNEQFF. The CDR3 DNA reads as TGTGCCAGCAGTTCCGGAGTAGCGGGGGGGCGGTACAATGAGCAGTTCTTC.

This clone was observed a few times. The chain uses TRBV7-9 and TRBJ2-5, with TRBD2 matching 9 bases. The CDR3 totals 15 residues. Germline V gene sequence: CDR1 SEHNR, CDR2 FQNEAQ (reference sequence). J gave up 4 bases and V 5 bases, and 8 bases lay outside the gene matches. The CDR3 sequence is CASSVGLANAETQYF. CDR3 bases: TGTGCCAGCAGCGTGGGACTAGCTAACGCAGAGACCCAGTACTTC.

The rearrangement links TRBV5-6 to TRBJ1-6; 9 bases match TRBD1. CDR3 length: 16 residues. Germline V gene sequence: CDR1 SGHDT, CDR2 YYEEEE. The V and J ends lost 0 bases and 10 bases, in that order; junction bases with no gene match: 8. The CDR3 loop is CASSLGVGTGRSPLHF. CDR3 DNA sequence: TGTGCCAGCAGCTTGGGTGTTGGGACAGGGCGGTCACCCCTCCACTTT. Full variable domain (remainder filled in from reference TRBV5-6 and TRBJ1-6): DAGVTQSPTHLIKTRGQQVTLRCSPKSGHDTVSWYQQALGQGPQFIFQYYEEEERQRGNFPDRFSGHQFPNYSSELNVNALLLGDSALYLCASSLGVGTGRSPLHFGNGTRLTVT.

This sequence joins TRBV6-5 and TRBJ1-1; D perhaps matches TRBD1 (6 bases). V dropped 2 bases and J dropped 7 bases, with 11 bases sitting between them. The CDR3 has 13 amino acids. Germline CDR1 and CDR2: MNHEY and SVGAGI. The CDR3, as DNA: TGTGCCAGCAGTTACGGGGGGGGACATGAAGCTTTCTTT. This codes for CASSYGGGHEAFF.

The chain couples TRBV5-1 to TRBJ1-2; TRBD1 matches at 9 bases. V was clipped by 4 bases and J by 0 bases; unmatched bases: 10. This CDR3 contains 17 residues. Germline V gene data show CDR1 as SGHRS and CDR2 as YFSETQ. The CDR3 bases are TGCGCCAGCAGCCCCCTACAGGGGGCGACGGCTAACTATGGCTACACCTTC. Translated, it gives CASSPLQGATANYGYTF.

The chain has TRBV6-6 and TRBJ2-7; 9 positions agree with TRBD2. The CDR3 is made up of 15 amino acids. Trimming cost V 0 bases and J 0 bases; bases outside gene matches: 0. Germline CDR1 and CDR2: MNHNY and SVGAGI (reference sequence). The CDR3 DNA sequence: TGTGCCAGCAGTTACTCTAGCGGGAGCTCCTACGAGCAGTACTTC. This gives the protein CASSYSSGSSYEQYF.

The CDR3 DNA follows: TGTGCCAGCAGCCAAGACCCCCGGGGGGGGTGGTTTGGTCGGGAGCTGTTTTTT. As protein: CASSQDPRGGWFGRELFF. This sequence joins TRBV3-1 (or the pseudogene TRBV3-2) and TRBJ2-2; TRBD2 agrees at 8 bases. The germline CDR1 and CDR2 sequences are LGHDT and YNNKEL (reference sequence). The CDR3 totals 18 residues. J lost 9 bases, V lost 0 bases, and 15 bases had no gene match.

The V and J genes are TRBV6-5 and TRBJ2-3, with TRBD2 matching over 10 bases. After removal of 5 bases from V and 4 bases from J, the junction contained 6 bases not matched to a gene. The germline gives CDR1 MNHEY, CDR2 SVGAGI. CDR3 length: 15 amino acids. The DNA of the CDR3 is TGTGCCAGCAGTCCATGGAGCGGGGGGGCAGATACGCAGTATTTT. Translation: CASSPWSGGADTQYF.

This chain joins TRBV27 and TRBJ2-7; 8 bases map to TRBD1. This CDR3 comprises 15 residues. Germline V gene data show CDR1 as MNHEY and CDR2 as SMNVEV (reference sequence). The trim removed 5 bases at V and 3 bases at J, leaving 9 bases unmatched. The CDR3 nucleotides are TGTGCCAGCAGTGCCGCACAGGGGGTGGGCTACGAGCAGTACTTC. It codes for CASSAAQGVGYEQYF.

The chain employs TRBV6-5 and TRBJ1-5, with 7 bases identical to TRBD1. Germline V gene sequence: CDR1 MNHEY, CDR2 SVGAGI. V shed 5 bases, J shed 5 bases, and the junction held 6 bases outside the gene matches. The CDR3 is made up of 14 amino acids. CDR3 sequence reads: CASSNRGSDQPQHF. The CDR3 bases are TGTGCCAGCAGTAACAGGGGATCAGATCAGCCCCAGCATTTT.

The J gene is TRBJ2-5, the V gene TRBV5-1, with 9 bases identical to TRBD2. Germline assignment: CDR1 SGHRS and CDR2 YFSETQ. The trim removed 6 bases at V and 2 bases at J, leaving 8 bases unmatched. The CDR3 extends over 15 amino acids. CDR3 in amino acids: CASKVAGEPQETQYF. DNA of the CDR3: TGCGCCAGCAAGGTAGCGGGGGAACCTCAAGAGACCCAGTACTTC.

The chain combines TRBV7-2 with TRBJ1-6; D is possibly TRBD1 (5 bases). The germline V gene has CDR1 SGHTA and CDR2 FQGNSA. V lost 7 bases and J 8 bases, leaving 15 bases between the germline ends. The CDR3 has 14 amino acids. The DNA for the CDR3 is TGTGCCAGCACGCGGGACGGATTTTATTCACCCCTCCACTTT. Its translation is CASTRDGFYSPLHF.

This chain links TRBV2 with TRBJ1-1, with 7 positions matching TRBD1. CDR3 length equals 14 residues. Germline V CDR1 and CDR2: SNHLY, FYNNEI. Trimming took 6 bases from V and 4 from J; bases not matched to a gene: 8. This CDR3 reads CASRGRGQGTEAFF. The DNA for the CDR3 is TGTGCCAGCAGGGGAAGGGGGCAAGGCACTGAAGCTTTCTTT. The variable domain in full, completed from reference TRBV2 and TRBJ1-1, reads EPEVTQTPSHQVTQMGQEVILRCVPISNHLYFYWYRQILGQKVEFLVSFYNNEISEKSEIFDDQFSVERPDGSNFTLKIRSTKLEDSAMYFCASRGRGQGTEAFFGQGTRLTVV.

This clone was found once. V and J are TRBV18 and TRBJ1-4; D may be TRBD1 (6 bases). The length of the CDR3 is 17 residues. Trimming took 3 bases from V and 3 from J, leaving 17 bases between them. Per the germline V gene, CDR1 is KGHSH and CDR2 is LQKENI. This chain's CDR3 is CASSPPPGTPSNEKLFF. DNA for the CDR3: TGTGCCAGCTCACCGCCCCCGGGGACACCTTCTAATGAAAAACTGTTTTTT.

The chain joins TRBV7-9 to TRBJ2-7; the match to TRBD1 covers 8 bases. V trimming: 4 bases; J trimming: 5 bases; junction bases outside the gene matches: 13. The length of the CDR3 is 16 residues. Germline CDR1 reads SEHNR; CDR2 reads FQNEAQ (reference sequence). The CDR3 protein is CASSSFGQGGVHEQYV. Written as DNA, the CDR3 is TGTGCCAGCAGCTCCTTCGGACAGGGCGGGGTCCACGAGCAGTACGTC.

The J gene is TRBJ1-2, the V gene TRBV23-1; D not resolved. TRBV23-1 is an ORF, with its function uncertain. The CDR3 is 14 residues long. V lost 3 bases, J lost 4 bases, and 12 bases lay in between. The CDR3 reads CASSHKGASYGYTF. The CDR3 coding sequence is TGCGCCAGCAGTCATAAGGGAGCCTCCTATGGCTACACCTTC.

The CDR3 DNA reads TGTGCCAGCAGCAGGACTAGCGGAGGGGAGCAGTTCTTC. It is translated as CASSRTSGGEQFF. The V and J genes are TRBV7-3 and TRBJ2-1, with 10 bases matching TRBD2. This CDR3 spans 13 amino acids. Germline loops: CDR1 SGHTA, CDR2 FQGTGA. The J segment lost 10 bases and the V segment lost 5 bases, leaving 5 bases of the junction unmatched.

The chain uses TRBV2 and TRBJ2-2, with 8 bases identical to TRBD2. This CDR3 spans 15 amino acids. The junction had 7 bases not matched to a gene; V was cut back by 5 bases and J by 5 bases. Germline V gene lookup returns CDR1 SNHLY and CDR2 FYNNEI. The CDR3 DNA is TGTGCCAGCAGTCGTCTAGCGGGCATGACCGGGGAGCTGTTTTTT. Its protein is CASSRLAGMTGELFF. The whole variable domain, remainder taken from reference TRBV2 and TRBJ2-2, is EPEVTQTPSHQVTQMGQEVILRCVPISNHLYFYWYRQILGQKVEFLVSFYNNEISEKSEIFDDQFSVERPDGSNFTLKIRSTKLEDSAMYFCASSRLAGMTGELFFGEGSRLTVL.